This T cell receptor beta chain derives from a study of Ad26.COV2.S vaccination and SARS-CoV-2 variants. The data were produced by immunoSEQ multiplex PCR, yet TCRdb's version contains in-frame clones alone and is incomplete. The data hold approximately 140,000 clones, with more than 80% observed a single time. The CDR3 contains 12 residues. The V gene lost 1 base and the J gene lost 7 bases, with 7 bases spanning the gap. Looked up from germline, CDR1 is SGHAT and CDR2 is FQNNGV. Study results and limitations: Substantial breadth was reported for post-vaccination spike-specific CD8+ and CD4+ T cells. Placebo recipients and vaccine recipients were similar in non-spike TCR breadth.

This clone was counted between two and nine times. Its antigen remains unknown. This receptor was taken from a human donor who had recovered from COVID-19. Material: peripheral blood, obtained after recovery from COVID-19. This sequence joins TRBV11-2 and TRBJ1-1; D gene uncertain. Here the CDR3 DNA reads TGTGCCAGCAGCTTAGTGGACCTTGAAGCTTTCTTT. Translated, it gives CASSLVDLEAFF.